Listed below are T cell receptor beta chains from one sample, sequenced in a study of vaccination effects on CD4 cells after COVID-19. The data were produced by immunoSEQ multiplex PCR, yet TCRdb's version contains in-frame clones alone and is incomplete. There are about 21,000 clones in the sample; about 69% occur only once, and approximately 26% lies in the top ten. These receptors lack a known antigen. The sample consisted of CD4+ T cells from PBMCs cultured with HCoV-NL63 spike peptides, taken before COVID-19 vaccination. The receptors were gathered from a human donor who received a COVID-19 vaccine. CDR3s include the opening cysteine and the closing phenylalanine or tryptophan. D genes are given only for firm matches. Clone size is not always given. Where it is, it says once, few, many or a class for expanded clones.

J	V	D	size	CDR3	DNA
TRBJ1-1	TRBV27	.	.	CASSLLERRTEAFF	TGTGCCAGCAGTTTATTGGAGAGGAGGACTGAAGCTTTCTTT
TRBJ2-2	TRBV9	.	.	CASSVGGGLHLPGELFF	TGTGCCAGCAGCGTCGGGGGAGGACTCCACTTACCCGGGGAGCTGTTTTTT
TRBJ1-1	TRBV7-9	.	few	CASSPLLTEAFF	TGTGCCAGCAGCCCCCTGCTCACTGAAGCTTTCTTT
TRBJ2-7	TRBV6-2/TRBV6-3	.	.	CASSGQIKYEQYF	TGTGCCAGCAGCGGACAGATAAAGTACGAGCAGTACTTC
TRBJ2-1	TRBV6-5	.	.	CASSFGRSSYNEQFF	TGTGCCAGCAGCTTTGGTCGGAGCTCCTACAATGAGCAGTTCTTC
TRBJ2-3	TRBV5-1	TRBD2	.	CASNLAGHNTDTQYF	TGCGCCAGCAACTTAGCGGGCCATAACACAGATACGCAGTATTTT
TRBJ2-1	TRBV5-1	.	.	CASSPQGNEQFF	TGCGCCAGCAGCCCGCAGGGGAATGAGCAGTTCTTC
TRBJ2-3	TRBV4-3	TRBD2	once	CASSQSAGGPDTQYF	TGCGCCAGCAGCCAGTCAGCGGGGGGCCCAGATACGCAGTATTTT
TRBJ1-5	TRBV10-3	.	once	CAISEGGQGNQPQHF	TGTGCCATCAGTGAAGGGGGGCAGGGCAATCAGCCCCAGCATTTT
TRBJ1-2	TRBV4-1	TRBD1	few	CASSHYTRQGTNYGYTF	TGCGCCAGCAGCCACTATACCCGACAGGGAACTAACTATGGCTACACCTTC
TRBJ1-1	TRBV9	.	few	CASSGQGRNTEAFF	TGTGCCAGCAGCGGGCAGGGGCGGAACACTGAAGCTTTCTTT
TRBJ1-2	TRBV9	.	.	CASSPQMSGAYGYTF	TGTGCCAGCAGCCCCCAGATGTCAGGGGCCTATGGCTACACCTTC
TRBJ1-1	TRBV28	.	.	CASSQTEAFF	TGTGCCAGCAGCCAAACTGAAGCTTTCTTT
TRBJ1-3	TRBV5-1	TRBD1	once	CASRRGQGDTIYF	TGCGCCAGCAGACGGGGACAGGGGGACACCATATATTTT
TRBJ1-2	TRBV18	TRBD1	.	CASSPDRGYGYTF	TGTGCCAGCTCACCCGACAGGGGCTATGGCTACACCTTC
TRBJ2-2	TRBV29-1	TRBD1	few	CSVGASGTANTGELFF	TGCAGCGTGGGAGCCTCCGGGACAGCGAACACCGGGGAGCTGTTTTTT
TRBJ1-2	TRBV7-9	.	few	CASSPDRDYGYTF	TGTGCCAGCAGCCCGGACAGAGACTATGGCTACACCTTC